These 17 T cell receptor beta chains were all obtained from the same sample, sequenced in a study of blood T cell repertoires in COVID-19. TCRdb keeps only in-frame clones here, not all; method: immunoSEQ multiplex PCR. The sample holds 360,000 or so clones; 88% are singletons and the top ten take about 0.94%. Sequencing input: PBMCs or T cells enriched from blood (not recorded which). The receptors originated from a woman aged 30 to 39 who had been exposed to COVID-19.

The chain uses TRBV6-5 and TRBJ2-7, with a possible D match to TRBD2 (5 bases). The CDR3 runs 15 residues. Germline assignment: CDR1 MNHEY and CDR2 SVGAGI. V was clipped by 6 bases and J by 6 bases, with 21 bases between them. The DNA of the CDR3 is TGTGCCAGCAGCTCTCGCCGGGATGACACGGGCGAGCAGTACTTC. It specifies CASSSRRDDTGEQYF.

This clone has just one count. The chain links TRBV5-1 to TRBJ2-7, with D possibly TRBD2 on 6 matching bases. Germline-derived CDR1 and CDR2 are SGHRS and YFSETQ. The CDR3 loop spans 13 amino acids. V was clipped by 3 bases and J by 6 bases, with 13 bases between them. The CDR3 DNA is TGCGCCAGCAGCTGGGGGACTGTCACCGAGCAGTACTTC. This codes for CASSWGTVTEQYF.

This clone came up a few times. This sequence joins TRBV5-1 and TRBJ2-3; 12 positions match TRBD2. This CDR3 has 15 residues. CDR1 is SGHRS and CDR2 is YFSETQ in the germline V gene. After removal of 1 base from V and 6 bases from J, the junction contained 3 bases not matched to a gene. For the CDR3, the DNA is TGCGCCAGCAGCTTGCCGCTAGCGGGAGGGGATACGCAGTATTTT. It yields the protein CASSLPLAGGDTQYF.

The V and J genes are TRBV28 and TRBJ2-1; 13 bases align to TRBD2. CDR3 length: 17 residues. J was trimmed by 7 bases and V by 6 bases; bases with no gene match: 12. Germline V lookup: CDR1 MDHEN, CDR2 SYDVKM. CDR3 nucleotide sequence: TGTGCCAGCAGAAGGACCGGGACTAGCGGGACGATTAATGAGCAGTTCTTC. This translates into CASRRTGTSGTINEQFF.

V usage is TRBV7-8 and J usage is TRBJ1-1; D may be TRBD1 (6 bases). V was shortened by 0 bases and J by 0 bases, with 14 bases between the two germline ends. From germline, CDR1 is SGHVS and CDR2 FQNEAQ. The CDR3 contains 17 residues. The CDR3 DNA is TGTGCCAGCAGCTTAGCGCGGGGGGGCAGGGTGAACACTGAAGCTTTCTTT. This codes for CASSLARGGRVNTEAFF. Combining the CDR3 with reference TRBV7-8 and TRBJ1-1 gives the whole variable domain GAGVSQSPRYKVAKRGQDVALRCDPISGHVSLFWYQQALGQGPEFLTYFQNEAQLDKSGLPSDRFFAERPEGSVSTLKIQRTQQEDSAVYLCASSLARGGRVNTEAFFGQGTRLTVV.

As regards this clone: At the DNA level, this CDR3 is encoded by other sequences in the same sample as well. The J gene is TRBJ1-6, the V gene TRBV3-1 (or the pseudogene TRBV3-2); 7 bases line up with TRBD1. J lost 8 bases, V lost 4 bases, and 2 bases had no gene match. CDR3 length: 13 amino acids. The V gene's germline CDR1 is LGHDT and CDR2 YNNKEL (reference sequence). The CDR3 sequence is CASSRQGDSPLHF. In nucleotides, the CDR3 is TGTGCCAGCAGCCGCCAGGGGGATTCACCCCTCCACTTT.

The chain employs TRBV7-3 and TRBJ1-4; D possibly corresponds to TRBD1 (5 bases). CDR3 length: 16 amino acids. V gave up 3 bases and J gave up 5 bases, with 16 bases separating them. Germline-derived CDR1 and CDR2 are SGHTA and FQGTGA. The CDR3 DNA is TGTGCCAGCAGCTTGGCGAGGGAGGACAAGAATGAAAAACTGTTTTTT. Protein sequence: CASSLAREDKNEKLFF.

A note on this clone: The sample carries other DNA sequences with the same CDR3. The chain has TRBV7-3 and TRBJ2-2, with 7 positions matching TRBD1. V lost 3 bases and J lost 1; bases outside the gene matches: 2. Germline V gene lookup returns CDR1 SGHTA and CDR2 FQGTGA. The CDR3 spans 15 residues. The CDR3 nucleotides read TGTGCCAGCAGCTTGGACAGGAGGAACACCGGGGAGCTGTTTTTT. Translation: CASSLDRRNTGELFF.

This chain joins TRBV18 and TRBJ2-3; 10 bases match TRBD2. V lost 5 bases to trimming and J lost 5 bases; unmatched junction nucleotides: 4. The CDR3 is 14 residues long. Germline loops: CDR1 KGHSH, CDR2 LQKENI. This CDR3 reads CASSVAGGVDTQYF. Here the CDR3 DNA reads TGTGCCAGCTCAGTAGCGGGAGGAGTAGATACGCAGTATTTT.

This sequence joins TRBV28 and TRBJ2-5, with 8 bases matching TRBD1. Germline assignment: CDR1 MDHEN and CDR2 SYDVKM. The CDR3 runs 17 residues. J was trimmed by 0 bases and V by 2 bases; bases with no gene match: 8. The CDR3 nucleotides are TGTGCCAGCAGTTTACCCCCAGGGGGCAGGTACCAAGAGACCCAGTACTTC. This encodes CASSLPPGGRYQETQYF.

This clone was observed a single time. The chain has TRBV29-1 and TRBJ2-7; TRBD1 aligns across 9 bases. The junction had 11 bases not matched to a gene; V was cut back by 6 bases and J by 5 bases. The length of the CDR3 is 14 residues. In germline, CDR1 is SQVTM, CDR2 ANQGSEA. The CDR3, as DNA: TGCAGCGTCCCTTCCGGGACAGGGCGGAACGAGCAGTACTTC. Translated, it gives CSVPSGTGRNEQYF.

V is TRBV12-3 or TRBV12-4 and J is TRBJ1-2, with D unclear. CDR3 size: 12 residues. Trimming removed 6 bases at V and 6 bases at J, with 11 bases between. In nucleotides, the CDR3 is TGTGCCAGCAGCCTAAACTCGGATGGCTACACCTTC. It translates to CASSLNSDGYTF.

V is TRBV5-1 and J is TRBJ1-2; possible D gene TRBD1, 6 bases. The V and J ends lost 4 bases and 5 bases respectively, with 9 bases between them. Germline CDR1 SGHRS, CDR2 YFSETQ. This CDR3 is built from 12 residues. CDR3 residues: CASSVQGYGYTF. Here the CDR3 DNA reads TGCGCCAGCAGCGTACAGGGATATGGCTACACCTTC.

V and J are TRBV28 and TRBJ1-1; no firm D call. Trimming stripped 7 bases from V and 8 bases from J, with 14 bases between. CDR1 is MDHEN, CDR2 SYDVKM, per germline. CDR3 size: 12 residues. The CDR3 DNA follows: TGTGCCAGCACCCGACTTAAATCCGAAGCTTTCTTT. This translates into CASTRLKSEAFF.

V and J are TRBV30 and TRBJ1-1; D gene uncertain. V gave up 4 bases and J gave up 9 bases, with 15 bases separating them. The CDR3 contains 12 residues. Per germline, CDR1 GTSNPN and CDR2 SVGIG (reference sequence). CDR3 in DNA: TGTGCCTGGACGGAGGGTGTCGGAAAAGCTTTCTTT. It codes for CAWTEGVGKAFF.

The J gene is TRBJ1-5, the V gene TRBV7-2, with 9 bases identical to TRBD1. The J segment lost 6 bases and the V segment lost 3 bases, leaving 9 bases of the junction unmatched. Germline values: CDR1 SGHTA, CDR2 FQGNSA. The CDR3 is 16 amino acids. This chain's CDR3 is CASSFRTGAPPQPQHF. The DNA of the CDR3 is TGTGCCAGCAGCTTCCGGACAGGGGCGCCGCCTCAGCCCCAGCATTTT.

The gene calls are TRBV27 and TRBJ1-5; 9 bases are a match to TRBD1. The length of the CDR3 is 14 residues. V was pared by 6 bases and J by 6 bases, with 6 bases of the junction left unmatched. The V gene's germline CDR1 is MNHEY and CDR2 SMNVEV (reference sequence). CDR3 DNA sequence: TGTGCCAGCAGGTCGGGACAGGGCGGTCAGCCCCAGCATTTT. Translating gives CASRSGQGGQPQHF.